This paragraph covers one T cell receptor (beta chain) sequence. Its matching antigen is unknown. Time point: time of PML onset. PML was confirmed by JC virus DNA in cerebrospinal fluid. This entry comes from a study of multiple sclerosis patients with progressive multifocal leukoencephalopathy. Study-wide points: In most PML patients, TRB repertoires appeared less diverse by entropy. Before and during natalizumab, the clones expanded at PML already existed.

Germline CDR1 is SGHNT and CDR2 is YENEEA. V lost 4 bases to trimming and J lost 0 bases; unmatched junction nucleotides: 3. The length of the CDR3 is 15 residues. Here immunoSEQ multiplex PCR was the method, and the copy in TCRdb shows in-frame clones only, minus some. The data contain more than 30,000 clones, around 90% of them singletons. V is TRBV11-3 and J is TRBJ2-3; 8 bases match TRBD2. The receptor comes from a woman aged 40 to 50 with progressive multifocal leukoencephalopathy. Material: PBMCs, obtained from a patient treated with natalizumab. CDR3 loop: CASSYGGASTDTQYF. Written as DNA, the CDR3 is TGTGCCAGCAGCTACGGGGGGGCTAGCACAGATACGCAGTATTTT.